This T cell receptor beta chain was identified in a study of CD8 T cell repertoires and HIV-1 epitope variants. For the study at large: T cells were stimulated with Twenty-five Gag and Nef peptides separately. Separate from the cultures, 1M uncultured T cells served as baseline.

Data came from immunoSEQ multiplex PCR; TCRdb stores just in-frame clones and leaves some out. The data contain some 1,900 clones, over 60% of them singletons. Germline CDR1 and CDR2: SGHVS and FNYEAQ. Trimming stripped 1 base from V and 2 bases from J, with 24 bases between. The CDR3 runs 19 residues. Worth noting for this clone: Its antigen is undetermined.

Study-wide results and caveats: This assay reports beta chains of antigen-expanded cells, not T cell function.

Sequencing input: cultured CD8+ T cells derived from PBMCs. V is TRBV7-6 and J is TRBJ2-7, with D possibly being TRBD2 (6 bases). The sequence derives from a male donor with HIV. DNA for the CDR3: TGTGCCAGCAGCTTAGGAGGGTTGGGGTCCAGCGGGCCGGCCTACGAGCAGTACTTC. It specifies CASSLGGLGSSGPAYEQYF.